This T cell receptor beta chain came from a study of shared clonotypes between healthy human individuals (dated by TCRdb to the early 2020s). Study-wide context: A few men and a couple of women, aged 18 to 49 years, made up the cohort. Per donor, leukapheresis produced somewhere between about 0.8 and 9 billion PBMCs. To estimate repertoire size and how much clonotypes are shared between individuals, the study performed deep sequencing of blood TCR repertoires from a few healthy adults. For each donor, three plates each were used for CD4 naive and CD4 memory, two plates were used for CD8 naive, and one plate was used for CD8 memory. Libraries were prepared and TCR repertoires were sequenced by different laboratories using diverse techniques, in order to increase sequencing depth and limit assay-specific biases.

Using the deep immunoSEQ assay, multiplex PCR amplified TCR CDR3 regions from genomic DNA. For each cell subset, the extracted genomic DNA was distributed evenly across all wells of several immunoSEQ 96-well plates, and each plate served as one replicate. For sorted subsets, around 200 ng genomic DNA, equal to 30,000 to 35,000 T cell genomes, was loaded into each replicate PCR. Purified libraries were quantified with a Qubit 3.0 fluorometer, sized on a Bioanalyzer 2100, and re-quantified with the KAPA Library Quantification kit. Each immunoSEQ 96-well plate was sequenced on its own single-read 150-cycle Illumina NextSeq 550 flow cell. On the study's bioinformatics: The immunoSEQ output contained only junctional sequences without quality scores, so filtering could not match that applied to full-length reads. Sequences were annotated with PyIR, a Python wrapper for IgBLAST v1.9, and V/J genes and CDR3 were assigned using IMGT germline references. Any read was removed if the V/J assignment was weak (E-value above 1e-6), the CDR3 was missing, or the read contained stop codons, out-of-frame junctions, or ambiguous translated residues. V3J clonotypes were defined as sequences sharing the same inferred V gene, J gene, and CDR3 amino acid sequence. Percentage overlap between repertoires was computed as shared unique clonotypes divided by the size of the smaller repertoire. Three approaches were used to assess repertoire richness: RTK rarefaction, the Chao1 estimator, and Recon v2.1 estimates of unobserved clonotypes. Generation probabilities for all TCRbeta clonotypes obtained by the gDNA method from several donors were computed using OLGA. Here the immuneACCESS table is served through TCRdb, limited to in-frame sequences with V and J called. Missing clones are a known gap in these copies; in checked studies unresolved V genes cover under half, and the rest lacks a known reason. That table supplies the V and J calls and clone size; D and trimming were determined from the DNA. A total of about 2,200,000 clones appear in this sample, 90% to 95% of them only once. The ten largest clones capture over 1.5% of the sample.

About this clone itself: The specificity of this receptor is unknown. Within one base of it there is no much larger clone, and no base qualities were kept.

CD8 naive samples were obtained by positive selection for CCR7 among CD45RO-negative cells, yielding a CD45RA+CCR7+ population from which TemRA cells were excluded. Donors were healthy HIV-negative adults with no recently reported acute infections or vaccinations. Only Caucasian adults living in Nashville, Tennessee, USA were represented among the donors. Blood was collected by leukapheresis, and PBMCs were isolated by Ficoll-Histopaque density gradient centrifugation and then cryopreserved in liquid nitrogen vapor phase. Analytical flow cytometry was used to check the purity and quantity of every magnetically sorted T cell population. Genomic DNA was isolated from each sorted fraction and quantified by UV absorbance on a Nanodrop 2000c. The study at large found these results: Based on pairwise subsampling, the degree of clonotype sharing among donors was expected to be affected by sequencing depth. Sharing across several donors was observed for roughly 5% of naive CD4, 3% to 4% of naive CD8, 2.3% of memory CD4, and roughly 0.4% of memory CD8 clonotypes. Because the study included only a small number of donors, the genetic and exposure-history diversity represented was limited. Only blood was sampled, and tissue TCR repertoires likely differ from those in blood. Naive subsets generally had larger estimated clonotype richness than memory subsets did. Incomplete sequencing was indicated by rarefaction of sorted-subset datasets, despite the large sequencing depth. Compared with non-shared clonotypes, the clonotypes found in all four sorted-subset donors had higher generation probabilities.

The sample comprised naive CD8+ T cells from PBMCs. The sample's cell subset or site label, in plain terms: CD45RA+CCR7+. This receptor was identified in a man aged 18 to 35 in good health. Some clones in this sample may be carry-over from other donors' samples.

The CDR3 sequence is CASSSSRVHTEAFF. The sequenced DNA is TGTGCCAGCAGTTCCTCTCGGGTCCACACTGAAGCTTTCTTT. The chain is encoded by TRBV6-6 joined to TRBJ1-1; too little of a D gene remains to name it. According to the germline V gene (reference sequence), CDR1 reads MNHNY and CDR2 reads SVGAGI. The CDR3 has 14 amino acids, counting the end cysteine and phenylalanine. Solely the CDR3 DNA is kept, with 42 bases framed from the first base. The junction shows trimming of 4 bases on V and 3 bases on J, plus 12 bases between the germline ends.